This T cell receptor (beta chain) was recorded in a study of blood T cell repertoires in COVID-19. CDR1 LNHDA and CDR2 SQIVND come from the germline V gene (reference sequence). CDR3 length: 15 residues. V lost 6 bases and J lost 5; bases outside the gene matches: 11. Cohorts were assigned according to the clinical history that participants reported. Authors' methods: The assay estimated nucleated cells by amplifying reference gene primers. Libraries were prepared by immunoSEQ multiplex PCR; TCRdb keeps only in-frame clonotypes and omits some of them. V and J calls and clone size follow that table, whereas D and trimming were derived from the DNA. The sample lists 170,000 or so clones, over 75% occurring once.

The chain combines TRBV19 with TRBJ2-7, with 9 bases matching TRBD1. The sample taken for sequencing was PBMCs or T cells enriched from blood (not recorded which). The sequence was collected from a woman aged 45-65 years who had recovered from COVID-19. For the CDR3, the DNA is TGTGCCAGTAGCACCACCGGGACAGGGATCCACGAGCAGTACTTC. Its translation: CASSTTGTGIHEQYF.